A selection of T cell receptor beta chains follows, all from one sample in a study of cytomegalovirus exposure and HLA in healthy donors. The method was immunoSEQ multiplex PCR; TCRdb's version includes in-frame clones alone and lacks a portion of them. The sample includes approximately 50,000 clones, 65% to 90% of them seen just once. The source material was PBMCs. Receptors originate from a man under 40 in good health and CMV-seronegative. The CDR3 runs from the conserved cysteine through the conserved F or W. D genes are given only for firm matches. Some rows mark clone size as missing; the rest say once, few, many or name a class of expanded clone.

TRBV7-9,TRBD2,few,TRBJ2-3,TGTGCCAGCAGCTCTATGGGGGGGGATGCGGATACGCAGTATTTT,CASSSMGGDADTQYF
TRBV5-5,.,once,TRBJ2-3,TGTGCCAGCAGCTCGTCCCGAGATACGCAGTATTTT,CASSSSRDTQYF
TRBV4-3,.,.,TRBJ2-1,TGCGCCAGCAGCCAAGATACGGTAGCGGAGCTCTACAATGAGCAGTTCTTC,CASSQDTVAELYNEQFF
TRBV6-4,.,.,TRBJ2-6,TGTGCCAGCAGTGACGGGGGCCGACTCTCTGGGGCCAACGTCCTGACTTTC,CASSDGGRLSGANVLTF
TRBV7-6,.,.,TRBJ2-2,TGTGCCAGCAGCGTTTCGGGTGGCTCCGGGGAGCTGTTTTTT,CASSVSGGSGELFF
TRBV28,TRBD1,.,TRBJ2-7,TGTGCCAGCAGTTCCCCGGGACAGGGCTACGAGCAGTACTTC,CASSSPGQGYEQYF
TRBV5-6,TRBD1,.,TRBJ1-4,TGTGCCAGCAGCTACAGACAGGGGGCGCCTGAAAAACTGTTTTTT,CASSYRQGAPEKLFF
TRBV29-1,TRBD1,few,TRBJ1-5,TGCAGCGCCACGGCCGGGACAGGGGAAGGTCAGCCCCAGCATTTT,CSATAGTGEGQPQHF
TRBV12-2,.,.,TRBJ2-2,TGTGCAAGTCGCCTCAGGACTGACCCTTCGAACACCGGGGAGCTGTTTTTT,CASRLRTDPSNTGELFF
TRBV20-1,.,once,TRBJ1-2,TGCAGTGCTCCGGGAATTACCTTC,CSAPGITF
TRBV6-5,TRBD2,.,TRBJ2-1,TGTGCCAGCAGTTACTCTGGCGGGGGGAATGAGCAGTTCTTC,CASSYSGGGNEQFF
TRBV5-4,TRBD2,.,TRBJ2-3,TGTGCCAGCAGCCCCGGGACTAGCGGGAGACCTAGCACAGATACGCAGTATTTT,CASSPGTSGRPSTDTQYF
TRBV18,TRBD1,.,TRBJ2-7,TGTGCCAGCTCAGAGATGGGACAGGTCTACGAGCAGTACTTC,CASSEMGQVYEQYF
TRBV4-3,.,few,TRBJ1-5,TGCGCCAGCAGCCAAGATAATGGGGGGTCCGGTCAGCCCCAGCATTTT,CASSQDNGGSGQPQHF
TRBV9,.,.,TRBJ2-2,TGTGCCAGCAGCGCAGAAGGGGGATGGACCGGGGAGCTGTTTTTT,CASSAEGGWTGELFF
TRBV11-2,.,.,TRBJ2-3,TGTGCCAGCCTGCGGAGCGGCACAGATACGCAGTATTTT,CASLRSGTDTQYF
TRBV6-5,TRBD1,once,TRBJ1-2,TGTGCCAGCAGGACCGGACAGGGGGTAAACTATGGCTACACCTTC,CASRTGQGVNYGYTF
TRBV4-3,TRBD2,.,TRBJ2-3,TGCGCCAGCAGCCAAGATAGGGCGGGAGGGCTAATTCTAGCCGCAGATACGCAGTATTTT,CASSQDRAGGLILAADTQYF
TRBV6-6,.,.,TRBJ2-7,TGTGCCAGCACTCCTACGACAGGAACACGGCAGTACTTC,CASTPTTGTRQYF
TRBV11-2,TRBD2,.,TRBJ2-7,TGTGCCAGCAGCGATCTAGCGGGAGGGGTGGGGGCATACGAGCAGTACTTC,CASSDLAGGVGAYEQYF
TRBV6-5,.,.,TRBJ1-2,TGTGCCAGCAGTTACAGCGGGGAGAACTATGGCTACACCTTC,CASSYSGENYGYTF
TRBV27,.,.,TRBJ1-2,TGTGCCAGCAGTGATTTCGGACTTTATGGCTACACCTTC,CASSDFGLYGYTF
TRBV10-3,TRBD2,.,TRBJ2-3,TGTGCCATCAGTTCCACTAGCGGGAGAATCCATACTGGGGATACGCAGTATTTT,CAISSTSGRIHTGDTQYF
TRBV5-1,.,once,TRBJ2-7,TGCGCCAGCGCCGAGAGGGGGATTCGGGAGCAGTACTTC,CASAERGIREQYF
TRBV11-2,TRBD1,once,TRBJ2-7,TGTGCCAGCTCGGGTCAGGGGGCCTACGAGCAGTACTTC,CASSGQGAYEQYF
TRBV5-6,TRBD1,.,TRBJ2-1,TGTGCCAGCAGCTTTGACAGGGGCCCCCTTACATACAATGAGCAGTTCTTC,CASSFDRGPLTYNEQFF
TRBV11-3,TRBD2,.,TRBJ2-7,TGTGCCAGCAGCCTAGAAGGGAGGGACCCCTCCTTC,CASSLEGRDPSF
TRBV6-5,.,.,TRBJ2-3,TGTGCCAGCAGTTACTCCGGACAGACGGATACGCAGTATTTT,CASSYSGQTDTQYF
TRBV4-3,.,once,TRBJ1-5,TGCGCCAGCAGCCAAGATTTTACAGGGTTTCAGCCCCAGCATTTT,CASSQDFTGFQPQHF
TRBV10-3,.,.,TRBJ1-1,TGTGCCATCAACAGATCTCCGAACACTGAAGCTTTCTTT,CAINRSPNTEAFF
TRBV7-8,TRBD1,.,TRBJ2-5,TGTGCCAGCAGCCAGGGGGTAGGGGAGACCCAGTACTTC,CASSQGVGETQYF
TRBV18,.,.,TRBJ1-5,TGTGCCAGCTCAGAGGGTGGGGGGTACCAGCCCCAGCATTTT,CASSEGGGYQPQHF
TRBV30,.,.,TRBJ1-1,TGTGCCTGGAGCCAGGCAGGGCGGACTGAAGCTTTCTTT,CAWSQAGRTEAFF
TRBV10-1,.,.,TRBJ1-1,TGCGCCAGCAGTGAGTCCGGGAATAAAGCTTTCTTT,CASSESGNKAFF
TRBV9,TRBD1,.,TRBJ2-1,TGTGCCAGCAGCGGTAGTGGGCCCGGACAGGGTGGCTACAATGAGCAGTTCTTC,CASSGSGPGQGGYNEQFF
TRBV27,.,.,TRBJ1-1,TGTGCCAGCAGTCTTACAGGGCTGAACACTGAAGCTTTCTTT,CASSLTGLNTEAFF
TRBV7-8,TRBD1,.,TRBJ1-5,TGTGCCAGCAGCTTAAGGGGGGACAGAAGGTATAGCAATCAGCCCCAGCATTTT,CASSLRGDRRYSNQPQHF
TRBV7-9,TRBD1,.,TRBJ2-7,TGTGCCAGCAGCTTAGGACCCGGGACAGGGCCTTACGAGCAGTACTTC,CASSLGPGTGPYEQYF
TRBV2,TRBD1,.,TRBJ1-5,TGTGCCAGCTCGCCGGGACAGGGGGATCAGCCCCAGCATTTT,CASSPGQGDQPQHF
TRBV11-2,TRBD2,.,TRBJ2-3,TGTGCCAGCAGCACGGGACTAGCGGGAGTATTCACAGATACGCAGTATTTT,CASSTGLAGVFTDTQYF
TRBV5-6,TRBD1,few,TRBJ2-7,TGTGCCAGCAGCGCCGGGACAGGGGGCTCCTACGAGCAGTACTTC,CASSAGTGGSYEQYF
TRBV9,TRBD2,.,TRBJ2-7,TGTGCCAGCAGCCCCCGACTAGCGGGAGTTTACGAGCAGTACTTC,CASSPRLAGVYEQYF
TRBV11-3,.,few,TRBJ2-1,TGTGCCAGCAGCTCAGACCCAGGGGCCATCAATGAGCAGTTCTTC,CASSSDPGAINEQFF
TRBV9,TRBD2,.,TRBJ2-2,TGTGCCAGCAGCAACTTAGCGGGAGCGGCGGCCGGGGAGCTGTTTTTT,CASSNLAGAAAGELFF
TRBV5-5,.,medium-sized,TRBJ2-2,TGTGCCAGCAGTAGAAGCTCGAACACCGGGGAGCTGTTTTTT,CASSRSSNTGELFF
TRBV6-5,.,few,TRBJ1-2,TGTGCCAGCAGTTACTTCGGGGAGGAAAATGGCTACACCTTC,CASSYFGEENGYTF
TRBV6-1,TRBD1,.,TRBJ2-3,TGTGCCAGCTCCGGGCAGGGGGCCCTAGATACGCAGTATTTT,CASSGQGALDTQYF
TRBV5-8,.,.,TRBJ2-1,TGTGCCAGCAGCTTGGGTGGTAGCGGTTACAATGAGCAGTTCTTC,CASSLGGSGYNEQFF